The sequence of this T cell receptor (beta chain) was determined in a study of T cells in localized non-small cell lung cancer. Generated by immunoSEQ multiplex PCR, the TCRdb table keeps only in-frame clones and is missing some. The sample has tens of thousands of clones; roughly four fifths are singletons. This clone was counted only a few times. The antigen is not known. Germline CDR1 is LNHDA and CDR2 is SQIVND (reference sequence). The CDR3 spans 13 residues. Between the trimmed V and J ends, which lost 9 bases and 1 base, there was a span of 7 bases. Regarding the study as a whole: Greater T cell density in blood accompanied longer overall survival. Heterogeneity within the tumor remains possible, as just one region underwent sequencing. There were a median roughly 62 of the top 100 tumor clones appearing in adjacent lung. Exceeding tumor, uninvolved adjacent lung had the highest T cell clonality.

The input for sequencing was peripheral blood, taken before any cancer treatment. This rearrangement joins TRBV19 to TRBJ2-6, with unresolved D. This clonotype originated in a female donor of 60 years or more with stage I lung adenocarcinoma. Written as DNA, the CDR3 is TGTGCCAGCTTATATTCTGGGGCCAACGTCCTGACTTTC. Its protein is CASLYSGANVLTF.